The present T cell receptor beta chain was sequenced within a study of blood T cell repertoires in COVID-19. In the original workflow: Researchers report that nucleated cell counts were estimated from reference gene primer amplification. The assay was immunoSEQ multiplex PCR, and TCRdb's table has in-frame clones only and misses some. D and trimming come from the DNA, and the V and J calls and clone size come from that table. This sample yields around 360,000 clones, of which over 75% are seen a single time; about 10% belongs to the top ten. This clone was seen once. Germline V CDR1 and CDR2: LGHDT, YNNKEL (reference sequence). V lost 5 bases to trimming and J lost 6 bases; unmatched junction nucleotides: 11. The length of the CDR3 is 15 residues.

The V call is TRBV3-1 (or the pseudogene TRBV3-2), the J call TRBJ2-3; 7 bases are shared with TRBD2. The sequence was collected from a woman between 25 and 40 years old with COVID-19, enrolled during active disease. Sequencing was performed on peripheral blood. The DNA of the CDR3 is TGTGCCAGCAGCTCCTCTAGCGGTGGGGGTGATACGCAGTATTTT. Amino acids: CASSSSSGGGDTQYF.